The rows below give T cell receptor beta chains drawn from one sample of a study of cytomegalovirus exposure and HLA in healthy donors. The assay was immunoSEQ multiplex PCR, and TCRdb's table has in-frame clones only and misses some. The data contain about 150,000 clones, around 78% of them singletons. The sequenced sample was PBMCs. Receptors were obtained from a woman under 30 in good health and CMV-seronegative. Both conserved end residues are part of each CDR3. A D gene is named only where the DNA matches it firmly. Clone size is not always given. Where it is, it says once, few, many or a class for expanded clones.

clone size: NA; V gene: TRBV7-3; D gene: TRBD1; J gene: TRBJ2-5; CDR3 DNA: TGTGCCAGCAGCTCCGAACCGACAGGGGTTGGCGCAGAGACCCAGTACTTC; CDR3 protein: CASSSEPTGVGAETQYF
clone size: few; V gene: TRBV27; D gene: TRBD1; J gene: TRBJ1-1; CDR3 DNA: TGTGCCAGCAGTCCAGGGGGGTTGAACACTGAAGCTTTCTTT; CDR3 protein: CASSPGGLNTEAFF
clone size: NA; V gene: TRBV29-1; D gene: NA; J gene: TRBJ2-7; CDR3 DNA: TGCAGCGTTGAAGTAGGAGGAGCCGAGCAGTACTTC; CDR3 protein: CSVEVGGAEQYF
clone size: NA; V gene: TRBV15; D gene: NA; J gene: TRBJ1-1; CDR3 DNA: TGTGCCACCAGCTCGAGGGGGGGTTCGGCTGAAGCTTTCTTT; CDR3 protein: CATSSRGGSAEAFF
clone size: NA; V gene: TRBV12-5; D gene: TRBD1; J gene: TRBJ1-2; CDR3 DNA: TGTGCTAGTGGTTTGGTACTTGGCCGAGATCTACAGGGGACGAGGGGCTACACCTTC; CDR3 protein: CASGLVLGRDLQGTRGYTF
clone size: NA; V gene: TRBV27; D gene: NA; J gene: TRBJ1-5; CDR3 DNA: TGTAGTACCAGAGCAGGGCTGGGCAATCAGCCCCAGCATTTT; CDR3 protein: CSTRAGLGNQPQHF
clone size: NA; V gene: TRBV9; D gene: NA; J gene: TRBJ2-7; CDR3 DNA: TGTGCCAGCAGCCCGGAGGGATGGCTGGAGGAGGGCTACGAGCAGTACTTC; CDR3 protein: CASSPEGWLEEGYEQYF
clone size: NA; V gene: TRBV6-5; D gene: TRBD2; J gene: TRBJ2-7; CDR3 DNA: TGTGCCAGCAGCAAAGCGGGGTCCAGCTCCTACGAGCAGTACTTC; CDR3 protein: CASSKAGSSSYEQYF
clone size: NA; V gene: TRBV29-1; D gene: TRBD2; J gene: TRBJ2-1; CDR3 DNA: TGCAGCGTTATGCGGGAGAATGAGCAGTTCTTC; CDR3 protein: CSVMRENEQFF
clone size: once; V gene: TRBV21-1; D gene: NA; J gene: TRBJ1-5; CDR3 DNA: TGTGCCAGCAGCAAAGTGGGGGGGTCGTCCCTATGCAATCAGCCCCAGCATTTT; CDR3 protein: CASSKVGGSSLCNQPQHF
clone size: NA; V gene: TRBV5-1; D gene: NA; J gene: TRBJ1-1; CDR3 DNA: TGCGCCAGCAGCTTGGGGGAGGAGAACACTGAAGCTTTCTTT; CDR3 protein: CASSLGEENTEAFF
clone size: NA; V gene: TRBV27; D gene: NA; J gene: TRBJ1-3; CDR3 DNA: TGTGCCAGCAGTTTACGACAGGGAAACACCATATATTTT; CDR3 protein: CASSLRQGNTIYF
clone size: NA; V gene: TRBV19; D gene: NA; J gene: TRBJ2-1; CDR3 DNA: TGTGCCAGTAGTATAGGCCTGAGCAATGAGCAGTTCTTC; CDR3 protein: CASSIGLSNEQFF
clone size: NA; V gene: TRBV9; D gene: NA; J gene: TRBJ1-3; CDR3 DNA: TGTGCCAGCAGCGAAGGACAGATAATTCGCTCTGGAAACACCATATATTTT; CDR3 protein: CASSEGQIIRSGNTIYF
clone size: NA; V gene: TRBV6-1; D gene: NA; J gene: TRBJ2-3; CDR3 DNA: TGTGCCATCCAAGCGCACAGGGAAGATACGCAGTATTTT; CDR3 protein: CAIQAHREDTQYF
clone size: NA; V gene: TRBV5-1; D gene: NA; J gene: TRBJ1-1; CDR3 DNA: TGCGCCAGCAGCTTGGGGACAACGAACACTGAAGCTTTCTTT; CDR3 protein: CASSLGTTNTEAFF
clone size: NA; V gene: TRBV27; D gene: NA; J gene: TRBJ2-3; CDR3 DNA: TGTGCCAGCAGTTCTGGACACAGCTACACAGATACGCAGTATTTT; CDR3 protein: CASSSGHSYTDTQYF
clone size: NA; V gene: TRBV9; D gene: NA; J gene: TRBJ1-5; CDR3 DNA: TGTGCCAGCAGCAATCGGACGGGATATAGCAATCAGCCCCAGCATTTT; CDR3 protein: CASSNRTGYSNQPQHF
clone size: NA; V gene: TRBV7-9; D gene: NA; J gene: TRBJ1-4; CDR3 DNA: TGTGCCAGCAGCCCATCATGGAGACCGAATGAAAAACTGTTTTTT; CDR3 protein: CASSPSWRPNEKLFF
clone size: NA; V gene: TRBV28; D gene: NA; J gene: TRBJ1-1; CDR3 DNA: TGTGCCAGCAGTTTATCTCGGGACACTGAAGCTTTCTTT; CDR3 protein: CASSLSRDTEAFF
clone size: NA; V gene: TRBV5-5; D gene: NA; J gene: TRBJ2-1; CDR3 DNA: TGTGCCAGCAGCTTGGATCAAATGGCAAGCTCCTACAATGAGCAGTTCTTC; CDR3 protein: CASSLDQMASSYNEQFF
clone size: NA; V gene: TRBV7-2; D gene: TRBD2; J gene: TRBJ2-1; CDR3 DNA: TGTGCCAGCAGCTTAGTCGCGGGAGTCAATGAGCAGTTCTTC; CDR3 protein: CASSLVAGVNEQFF
clone size: NA; V gene: TRBV5-6; D gene: NA; J gene: TRBJ2-5; CDR3 DNA: TGTGCCAGCAGCCTAGGGACATTCGAATTGGGGACCCAGTACTTC; CDR3 protein: CASSLGTFELGTQYF
clone size: once; V gene: TRBV7-7; D gene: NA; J gene: TRBJ1-5; CDR3 DNA: TGTGCCAGCAGCGCCGGGCCGGACTTCCCCCAGCATTTT; CDR3 protein: CASSAGPDFPQHF
clone size: NA; V gene: TRBV28; D gene: NA; J gene: TRBJ1-3; CDR3 DNA: TGTGCCAGCAGTTTAACTGTTTCTGGAAACACCATATATTTT; CDR3 protein: CASSLTVSGNTIYF
clone size: NA; V gene: TRBV9; D gene: TRBD2; J gene: TRBJ2-2; CDR3 DNA: TGTGCCAGCACCTCGGGCGGGGGGGCGTCCGGGGAGCTGTTTTTT; CDR3 protein: CASTSGGGASGELFF
clone size: NA; V gene: TRBV27; D gene: TRBD1; J gene: TRBJ2-1; CDR3 DNA: TGTGCCAGCAGTTTCTTCACAGGGGGCCGATCCTACAATGAGCAGTTCTTC; CDR3 protein: CASSFFTGGRSYNEQFF
clone size: few; V gene: TRBV4-3; D gene: TRBD2; J gene: TRBJ2-2; CDR3 DNA: TGCGCCAGCAGCCAAACGGGACTAGCCACCGGGGAGCTGTTTTTT; CDR3 protein: CASSQTGLATGELFF
clone size: NA; V gene: TRBV11-3; D gene: NA; J gene: TRBJ2-5; CDR3 DNA: TGTGCCAGCACCTCCCCCGGTGGGACCCAGTACTTC; CDR3 protein: CASTSPGGTQYF
clone size: few; V gene: TRBV6-1; D gene: NA; J gene: TRBJ2-3; CDR3 DNA: TGTGCCAGCAATGTACAGGGGGGGACAGATACGCAGTATTTT; CDR3 protein: CASNVQGGTDTQYF
clone size: NA; V gene: TRBV2; D gene: TRBD2; J gene: TRBJ2-2; CDR3 DNA: TGTGCCAGCAGGCGGGGGGCGAACACCGGGGAGCTGTTTTTT; CDR3 protein: CASRRGANTGELFF
clone size: NA; V gene: TRBV7-2; D gene: NA; J gene: TRBJ1-1; CDR3 DNA: TGTGCCAGCAGCTCCCCAGGTCGGGAAGCTTTCTTT; CDR3 protein: CASSSPGREAFF
clone size: NA; V gene: TRBV7-9; D gene: NA; J gene: TRBJ1-1; CDR3 DNA: TGTGCCAGCAGCTTTTGGAGGGATGCCACTGAAGCTTTCTTT; CDR3 protein: CASSFWRDATEAFF
clone size: NA; V gene: TRBV12-1; D gene: NA; J gene: TRBJ2-2; CDR3 DNA: TGTGCCAGCAGCTCCCTGGACAGGCTAACCGGGGAGCTGTTTTTT; CDR3 protein: CASSSLDRLTGELFF
clone size: NA; V gene: TRBV2; D gene: TRBD1; J gene: TRBJ1-6; CDR3 DNA: TGTGCCAGCGGACAGGAGGGAGCCGCCTATAATTCACCCCTCCACTTT; CDR3 protein: CASGQEGAAYNSPLHF
clone size: once; V gene: TRBV5-1; D gene: TRBD2; J gene: TRBJ2-1; CDR3 DNA: TGCGCCAGCAGCTTGGGGTCGGGAGGGCCTTGGGATGAGCAGTTCTTC; CDR3 protein: CASSLGSGGPWDEQFF
clone size: NA; V gene: TRBV4-3; D gene: NA; J gene: TRBJ1-2; CDR3 DNA: TGCGCCAGCAGCCAAGGGATTGGGGCAGGGGCCGGTGGCTACACCTTC; CDR3 protein: CASSQGIGAGAGGYTF
clone size: NA; V gene: TRBV2; D gene: TRBD2; J gene: TRBJ2-1; CDR3 DNA: TGTGCCAGCGATTGGGGCGGGAGTATTAATGAGCAGTTCTTC; CDR3 protein: CASDWGGSINEQFF
clone size: NA; V gene: TRBV5-1; D gene: TRBD1; J gene: TRBJ2-4; CDR3 DNA: TGCGCCAGCAGCTTCCGGACAGGGGACATTCAGTACTTC; CDR3 protein: CASSFRTGDIQYF
clone size: NA; V gene: TRBV7-4; D gene: TRBD1; J gene: TRBJ1-1; CDR3 DNA: TGTGCCAGCAGCTTAGTTGGGACAGGGGGACGAACTGAAGCTTTCTTT; CDR3 protein: CASSLVGTGGRTEAFF
clone size: NA; V gene: TRBV19; D gene: NA; J gene: TRBJ1-1; CDR3 DNA: TGTGCCAGTAGTTCCCCCGGGGGCGGGGGCACTGAAGCTTTCTTT; CDR3 protein: CASSSPGGGGTEAFF
clone size: NA; V gene: TRBV11-2; D gene: TRBD1; J gene: TRBJ1-3; CDR3 DNA: TGTGCCAGCAGCGCTGGACAGGGGACTGGAAACACCATATATTTT; CDR3 protein: CASSAGQGTGNTIYF
clone size: NA; V gene: TRBV11-2; D gene: NA; J gene: TRBJ1-1; CDR3 DNA: TGTGCCAGCAGCTTATTCCCACAGACCCGAGGGGGGAACACTGAAGCTTTCTTT; CDR3 protein: CASSLFPQTRGGNTEAFF
clone size: NA; V gene: TRBV19; D gene: NA; J gene: TRBJ1-2; CDR3 DNA: TGTGCCAGTAACAGTTGGCAGTCCTATGGCTACACCTTC; CDR3 protein: CASNSWQSYGYTF
clone size: NA; V gene: TRBV5-1; D gene: NA; J gene: TRBJ1-1; CDR3 DNA: TGCGCCAGCAGCTTGGCCGGGTACGGGGGAAACACTGAAGCTTTCTTT; CDR3 protein: CASSLAGYGGNTEAFF
clone size: few; V gene: TRBV5-4; D gene: TRBD2; J gene: TRBJ2-3; CDR3 DNA: TGTGCCAGCAGCTTGTGGGGGGGTTCTAGCACAGATACGCAGTATTTT; CDR3 protein: CASSLWGGSSTDTQYF
clone size: NA; V gene: TRBV11-3; D gene: NA; J gene: TRBJ2-1; CDR3 DNA: TGTGCCAGCAGCTCACCCCCTAGACAGGTTTACAATGAGCAGTTCTTC; CDR3 protein: CASSSPPRQVYNEQFF
clone size: few; V gene: TRBV28; D gene: TRBD2; J gene: TRBJ2-5; CDR3 DNA: TGTGCCAGCAGTCCTCCGGGGGGACAAGAGACCCAGTACTTC; CDR3 protein: CASSPPGGQETQYF
clone size: NA; V gene: TRBV7-2; D gene: NA; J gene: TRBJ2-3; CDR3 DNA: TGTGCCAGCAGCGAGATCATTACAGCCGACCTTGATACGCAGTATTTT; CDR3 protein: CASSEIITADLDTQYF
clone size: NA; V gene: TRBV14; D gene: NA; J gene: TRBJ2-5; CDR3 DNA: TGTGCCAGCAGCCGAGGACTGGCGGAGACCCAGTACTTC; CDR3 protein: CASSRGLAETQYF
clone size: NA; V gene: TRBV5-8; D gene: NA; J gene: TRBJ2-4; CDR3 DNA: TGTGCCAGCAGCTTGAGTAGGGGGAGAACGGGCAAAAACAGTCAGTACTTC; CDR3 protein: CASSLSRGRTGKNSQYF
clone size: NA; V gene: TRBV6-5; D gene: TRBD2; J gene: TRBJ2-1; CDR3 DNA: TGTGCCAGCAGACAGAGCGGGGGGGCCTACAATGAGCAGTTCTTC; CDR3 protein: CASRQSGGAYNEQFF
clone size: NA; V gene: TRBV9; D gene: NA; J gene: TRBJ2-5; CDR3 DNA: TGTGCCAGCAGCGTAACCCCAAGGCTAGCCCAAGAGACCCAGTACTTC; CDR3 protein: CASSVTPRLAQETQYF
clone size: NA; V gene: TRBV5-5; D gene: TRBD1; J gene: TRBJ1-4; CDR3 DNA: TGTGCCAGCAGCGGGACCGGGACAGGGTTTGAAAAACTGTTTTTT; CDR3 protein: CASSGTGTGFEKLFF
clone size: NA; V gene: TRBV27; D gene: TRBD1; J gene: TRBJ2-1; CDR3 DNA: TGTGCCAGCAGCATGGGACAGGCCGTCATCAATGAGCAGTTCTTC; CDR3 protein: CASSMGQAVINEQFF
clone size: NA; V gene: TRBV5-4; D gene: NA; J gene: TRBJ1-2; CDR3 DNA: TGTGCCAGCAGCTTGTGGGGGGGCTATGGCTACACCTTC; CDR3 protein: CASSLWGGYGYTF
clone size: NA; V gene: TRBV18; D gene: TRBD1; J gene: TRBJ1-4; CDR3 DNA: TGTGCCAGCTCACCACCACAGGACAGGTGGAATGAAAAACTGTTTTTT; CDR3 protein: CASSPPQDRWNEKLFF
clone size: few; V gene: TRBV6-5; D gene: NA; J gene: TRBJ1-6; CDR3 DNA: TGTGCCAGCAGTTACTCTAACAGGGTGCAGTCACCCCTCCACTTT; CDR3 protein: CASSYSNRVQSPLHF
clone size: NA; V gene: TRBV7-2; D gene: TRBD1; J gene: TRBJ2-2; CDR3 DNA: TGTGCCAGCAGCTTATTCGTCGGGACAGGCACCGGGGAGCTGTTTTTT; CDR3 protein: CASSLFVGTGTGELFF
clone size: NA; V gene: TRBV4-2; D gene: NA; J gene: TRBJ1-1; CDR3 DNA: TGTGCCAGCAGCCAAGATCTCCTGAACACTGAAGCTTTCTTT; CDR3 protein: CASSQDLLNTEAFF